This TCR beta chain was recovered during a study of T cell changes during pregnancy in multiple sclerosis. TCRdb keeps only in-frame clones here, not all; method: immunoSEQ multiplex PCR. The repertoire holds approximately 72,000 clones, about 90% seen once, with 1.6% in the top ten. There are 12 residues in the CDR3. Trimming took 6 bases from V and 5 from J, leaving 13 bases between them. Germline loops: CDR1 SQVTM, CDR2 ANQGSEA. Sequenced material: peripheral blood, taken in the first trimester of pregnancy. V is TRBV29-1 and J is TRBJ1-1; no definite D call. The clonotype originates from a female donor in good health, enrolled as a control in a pregnancy study. CDR3 in DNA: TGCAGCGTAAAGAGAGGAGAGACTGAAGCTTTCTTT. Amino acids: CSVKRGETEAFF.